The sequence of this TCR gamma chain was determined in a study of intestinal T cells in coeliac disease. Findings and caveats of the study: With TRG, 90% to 95% of biopsies (about 95% of the roughly 54) were classified correctly.

Comment on this clone: Its antigen is not known.

The TRG library came from 200 to 250 ng of biopsy DNA amplified with LymphoTrack primers. TCRdb repeated clone calling on the multiplex PCR reads with CATT. There are several hundred gamma-chain clones in the sample; 44% occur only once, and around 47% lies in the top ten. Genomic DNA came from ten roughly 5.2-µm formalin-fixed paraffin-embedded scrolls per case. Losses at the gene ends were 0 bases for V and 11 bases for J; bases not matched to a gene: 4. The CDR3 is 11 residues long. CDR1 and CDR2 (germline): EGSNGY, YDSYNSKV. The rearrangement joins TRGV2 to TRGJ1 or TRGJ2. The sequencing input was a duodenal biopsy. The TCR comes from a human donor who served as a control with a normal duodenal biopsy, not a healthy volunteer. CDR3 sequence reads: CATWDGLQKLF. The CDR3 nucleotides are TGTGCCACCTGGGACGGGCTTCAGAAACTCTTT.